The 5 T cell receptor beta chains given below trace back to one sample, sequenced in a study of immune characterization of retroperitoneal liposarcoma. TCRdb used MiXCR to reprocess the PCR reads, holding one entry per CDR3 protein. The sample contains some 10,000 distinct CDR3 sequences, around a quarter of which appear only once. The sample consisted of tumor tissue. These receptors were collected from a male donor with retroperitoneal liposarcoma.

The chain carries TRBV7-2 and TRBJ1-3; the D gene is possibly TRBD1 (5 bases). From germline, CDR1 is SGHTA and CDR2 FQGNSA. The CDR3 contains 14 residues. V gave up 2 bases and J gave up 4 bases, with 9 bases separating them. The CDR3 sequence: CASSLKGFGNTIYF. CDR3 DNA: TGTGCCAGCAGCTTAAAGGGGTTCGGAAACACCATATATTTT. The full variable domain, rest sourced from reference TRBV7-2 and TRBJ1-3, is GAGVSQSPSNKVTEKGKDVELRCDPISGHTALYWYRQSLGQGLEFLIYFQGNSAPDKSGLPSDRFSAERTGGSVSTLTIQRTQQEDSAVYLCASSLKGFGNTIYFGEGSWLTVV.

This clonotype was recorded at least ten times. V gene TRBV7-8 combines with J gene TRBJ2-1; 9 bases fit TRBD1. Germline CDR1 reads SGHVS; CDR2 reads FQNEAQ. The CDR3 is 14 amino acids. With 7 bases clipped from V and 4 bases from J, the junction kept 5 bases outside the gene matches. CDR3 region: CASTAGTGYNEQFF. The CDR3 bases are TGTGCCAGCACCGCCGGGACAGGGTACAATGAGCAGTTCTTC.

This clonotype is medium-sized in the sample. This sequence joins TRBV6-1 and TRBJ2-7; D is perhaps TRBD2 (5 bases). V gave up 2 bases and J gave up 0 bases, with 14 bases separating them. Germline V CDR1 and CDR2: MNHNS, SASEGT. CDR3 length: 16 amino acids. In DNA form, the CDR3 reads TGTGCCAGCAGTGAATATGCGCTAGCCAGCTCCTACGAGCAGTACTTC. It translates to CASSEYALASSYEQYF.

This clonotype was observed a few times. The rearrangement links TRBV10-3 to TRBJ2-3; D gene uncertain. The closer fit of TRBJ2-7 to the DNA end suggests the J call may be wrong. CDR3 size: 13 residues. Germline-derived CDR1 and CDR2 are ENHRY and SYGVKD. CDR3 protein: CAISNIAIYEQYF. In DNA, the CDR3 is TGTGCCATCAGTAATATTGCGATCTACGAGCAGTACTTC.

This clonotype was detected many times. This chain connects TRBV6-6 to TRBJ2-1, with TRBD2 identical over 7 bases. V shed 2 bases and J 2 bases; nucleotides not matched to a gene: 3. CDR1 and CDR2 from the germline V gene are MNHNY and SVGAGI (reference sequence). This CDR3 spans 15 amino acids. The CDR3 sequence is CASSYVGGTYNEQFF. For the CDR3, the DNA is TGTGCCAGCAGTTACGTCGGGGGGACCTACAATGAGCAGTTCTTC.